The sample holds a few counts of the clone carrying this T cell receptor beta chain. Per the study methods: Estimates of nucleated cell counts were drawn from the amplification of reference gene primers. Method: immunoSEQ multiplex PCR; TCRdb's copy keeps in-frame clones and lacks some. V and J calls and clone size follow that table, whereas D and trimming were derived from the DNA. The data contain 350,000 to 450,000 clones, approximately 86% of them seen just once; the ten biggest clones take up under 8.5%. The CDR3 has 14 residues. The germline gives CDR1 MNHEY, CDR2 SMNVEV (reference sequence). The V segment lost 6 bases and the J segment 5 bases; nucleotides outside the gene matches: 8. The Seattle patients joined while their infection was active and were tracked longitudinally afterward. This entry comes from a study of blood T cell repertoires in COVID-19. Study-level information: Samples came from the United States, Italy and Spain, spanning acute and convalescent COVID-19. PBMCs, B-cell-depleted T cells, or T cells provided the cDNA or gDNA that made up the material.

The chain combines TRBV27 with TRBJ2-3, with 7 bases lining up with TRBD2. The clonotype comes from an older woman with COVID-19, enrolled during active disease. The sample taken for sequencing was peripheral blood. The CDR3 protein is CASSSWRGKDTQYF. In DNA form, the CDR3 reads TGTGCCAGCAGCTCCTGGCGGGGGAAAGATACGCAGTATTTT.